This entry describes one T cell receptor (beta chain). Which antigen it targets is not known. No qualities accompany the bases; no much larger clone lies one base away. In the ViraFEST assay, PBMC were stimulated with viral peptide pools, and antigen-specific CD4+ T cell clonotypes were then identified by expansion using TCR sequencing. After around ten days of culture, CD4+ T cells were isolated with the EasySep CD4+ T cell isolation kit. Healthy vaccine recipients had no prior SARS-CoV-2 infection, confirmed by negative nucleocapsid antibodies before and after vaccination. Roughly 2 million PBMC per well were cultured in IMDM with about 4.5% human AB serum, roughly 11 IU/ml IL-2 and gentamicin, plus 10 ug/ml peptides. Half of the culture medium was replaced with fresh IL-2-containing medium on days 3 and 7. Each peptide stimulation condition was cultured in triplicate wells unless otherwise noted. PBMC were separated from whole blood using Ficoll-Paque Plus gradient centrifugation and were then either cryopreserved at -140C or used fresh. The overlapping peptide pools covered the spike proteins of SARS-CoV-2 as well as those of the common cold coronaviruses HCoV-NL63, HCoV-OC43 and HCoV-229E. The QIAamp micro DNA kit was used to extract genomic DNA from the cultured CD4+ T cells.

The record originates from a study of vaccination effects on CD4 cells after COVID-19 (dated by TCRdb to the early 2020s). At the level of the whole study: Two doses of either the BNT162b2 or the mRNA-1273 mRNA SARS-CoV-2 vaccine were administered to participants. SARS-CoV-2 spike-specific CD4+ TCR repertoires from before and after mRNA vaccination were compared in COVID-19 convalescent patients and in infection-naive vaccine recipients. Altogether, around 9 COVID-19 convalescent patients and a handful of SARS-CoV-2-naive healthy vaccine recipients made up the full study. Cultures from other donors in the study were sequenced using the Oncomine TCR Beta short-read assay on an Illumina iSeq 100.

Compared with germline, V lacks 6 bases and J lacks 13 bases; bases without a gene match: 10. Sequences MNHEY (CDR1) and SMNVEV (CDR2) are obtained from the germline V gene (reference sequence). The CDR3 has 13 amino acids, counting the end cysteine and phenylalanine. The DNA shown is the 39-base CDR3, in frame from base 1. The paper as a whole reports these results and caveats: Clones induced by infection and clones induced by vaccination both contracted markedly at late timepoints after vaccination, which fits with T cell responses waning over time. The study was limited by a small number of convalescent patients and lacked early post-infection timepoints. Among healthy vaccine recipients, nearly all vaccine-induced clones were SARS-CoV-2 mono-reactive, and just 1 of 255 was cross-reactive with common cold coronaviruses.

The library was produced with the immunoSEQ multiplex PCR assay. DNA from the CD4+ T cells that had been cultured and isolated underwent TCR beta CDR3 sequencing. The source study handled its data this way. Non-productive TCR sequences were removed and reads were trimmed to the CDR3 region, keeping CDR3s of at least 7 amino acids. Antigen-specific clonotypes were identified with the MANAFEST web app by comparing expansion in peptide wells against reference cultures. To be called positive, a clone needed expansion at FDR<0.05 compared with the reference and with all other wells, an odds ratio greater than 5, and a frequency greater than 0.1% in two replicate wells. A clonotype was called cross-reactive if it was significantly expanded both in SARS-CoV-2 spike wells and in at least one common cold coronavirus spike condition. CDR3 similarity was assessed by Levenshtein distance using the stringdist R package, and unrooted trees were constructed with ape in R 3.6.1. TCRdb provides this immuneACCESS table in a form limited to in-frame rearrangements. Some clones are lacking; in checked studies, under half of them reflect an unresolved V gene, and why the rest are absent is not known. V and J calls plus clone size are reproduced from that table; the DNA served to infer D and trimming. The sample yields roughly 50,000 clones; 75% to 85% were counted once. In total, the top ten clones hold about 6% of the sample.

Sequencing was performed on CD4+ T cells from PBMCs cultured with HCoV-OC43 spike peptides, taken before COVID-19 vaccination. Taken with the paper, the label for cell subset or site translates to: HCoV-OC43 spike overlapping peptide pool stimulation. The chain is assembled from TRBV27 and TRBJ2-5, and TRBD2 aligns with 11 junction nucleotides. The receptor's source is a human donor who received a COVID-19 vaccine. CDR3 protein: CASRAVAGGGTYF. The DNA sequence reads TGTGCCAGCAGGGCAGTAGCGGGGGGGGGAACGTACTTC.